This is a list of T cell receptor beta chains from one sample in a study of blood T cells in healthy people across ages. One entry per CDR3 protein, called by TCRdb with MiXCR from the 5' RACE reads. The sample contains about 1,400,000 distinct CDR3 sequences, approximately 59% of which appear only once. The material sequenced was blood. The receptors were gathered from a man aged 18 to 30 in good health. Each CDR3 is given with its conserved first and last residue. A D gene is named only where the DNA matches it firmly. Only part of the rows carry a size: once, few, many, or a class if the clone is expanded.

J gene	D gene	clone size	V gene	CDR3 DNA	CDR3 protein
TRBJ2-7	.	few	TRBV7-9	TGTGCCAGCAGCTTAGACAGGTTCACCTACGAGCAGTACTTC	CASSLDRFTYEQYF
TRBJ1-6	.	.	TRBV10-3	TGTGCCATCAGTGAGTCGGAGTATTTGGGGGGCGATTCACCCCTCCACTTT	CAISESEYLGGDSPLHF
TRBJ1-1	.	once	TRBV20-1	TGCAGTGCTGATGAGCAGGGACCTGAAGCTTTCTTT	CSADEQGPEAFF
TRBJ2-2	.	.	TRBV7-9	TGTGCCAGCAGCGTACAGGGTACATACACCGGGGAGCTGTTTTTT	CASSVQGTYTGELFF
TRBJ2-5	.	few	TRBV5-1	TGCGCCAGCAGCTTTCTGATTGGCGGGGAGACCCAGTACTTC	CASSFLIGGETQYF
TRBJ2-1	.	.	TRBV12-3/TRBV12-4	TGTGCCAGCAGTTTGATGGGTCGGGATAATGAGCAGTTCTTC	CASSLMGRDNEQFF
TRBJ2-7	TRBD1	.	TRBV20-1	TGCAGTGCTGGGACAGGTTTGGACGAGCAGTACTTC	CSAGTGLDEQYF
TRBJ1-1	.	few	TRBV5-5	TGTGCCAGCAGCACATGGGGGGGCACTGAAGCTTTCTTT	CASSTWGGTEAFF
TRBJ2-5	.	.	TRBV7-9	TGTGCCAGCAGCCTACTACGACGGATAGGGGAGACCCAGTACTTC	CASSLLRRIGETQYF
TRBJ2-7	TRBD1	.	TRBV10-3	TGTGCCATCAGTGGAGAGACAGGGGGCGGCGAGCAGTACTTC	CAISGETGGGEQYF
TRBJ1-2	TRBD1	.	TRBV6-6	TGTGCCAGCAGTCCACAGGGGGCCGATGGCTACACCTTC	CASSPQGADGYTF
TRBJ2-1	TRBD2	.	TRBV5-1	TGCGCCAGCAGCTTGATCGGGACTAACAATGAGCAGTTCTTC	CASSLIGTNNEQFF
TRBJ2-5	TRBD2	few	TRBV24-1	TGTGCCACCAGTGACCCTCGGACTAGTGGAGAGACCCAGTACTTC	CATSDPRTSGETQYF
TRBJ2-3	.	.	TRBV11-1	TGTGCCAGCAGCCGAATCCGGGCGGCCTACGATACGCAGTATTTT	CASSRIRAAYDTQYF
TRBJ2-7	.	few	TRBV27	TGTGCCAGCAGTGAGAGAGACAGGCCCTACGAGCAGTACTTC	CASSERDRPYEQYF
TRBJ2-7	.	.	TRBV15	TGTGCCACCAGCAGCCTTGGGGGATTCTACGAGCAGTACTTC	CATSSLGGFYEQYF
TRBJ1-2	TRBD1	.	TRBV15	TGTGCCACCAGCAGAGCCACCGGGACAGCCCAAAGGGGCTACACCTTC	CATSRATGTAQRGYTF
TRBJ1-1	.	.	TRBV29-1	TGCAGCGTTGGGGAGGGTTCCTCGAACACTGAAGCTTTCTTT	CSVGEGSSNTEAFF
TRBJ2-1	TRBD1	.	TRBV20-1	TGCAGTGCTAGCCCATTAGGGGGACAGCTGTACAATGAGCAGTTCTTC	CSASPLGGQLYNEQFF
TRBJ2-1	.	.	TRBV20-1	TGCAGTGCCACCTCCTTTGAGCAGTTCTTC	CSATSFEQFF
TRBJ2-2	.	.	TRBV28	TGTGCCAGCAGACTTTTCACCGGGGAGCTGTTTTTT	CASRLFTGELFF
TRBJ2-5	TRBD2	few	TRBV6-6	TGTGCCAGCAGTGGGACTAGAGGAGAGACCCAGTACTTC	CASSGTRGETQYF
TRBJ1-5	TRBD1	.	TRBV12-3/TRBV12-4	TGTGCCAGCAGTTTGGGGACAGGGCCCCAGCCCCAGCATTTT	CASSLGTGPQPQHF
TRBJ1-6	TRBD1	.	TRBV6-5	TGTGCCAGCAGAGACCATGGGACAGTGTATAATTCACCCCTCCACTTT	CASRDHGTVYNSPLHF
TRBJ1-6	TRBD1	few	TRBV2	TGTGCCAGCTACAGGGGCTATAATTCACCCCTCCACTTT	CASYRGYNSPLHF
TRBJ2-1	.	few	TRBV27	TGTGCCAGCAGTTTCGGCAGCAACAATGAGCAGTTCTTC	CASSFGSNNEQFF
TRBJ2-7	TRBD1	.	TRBV13	TGTGCCAGCAGCGGGAACCGGGACAGTTCCTTCTACGAGCAGTACTTC	CASSGNRDSSFYEQYF
TRBJ2-2	TRBD2	.	TRBV7-2	TGTGCCAGCAGCTTAGAACCGGGACTAGCGGGGGCCGGGGAGCTGTTTTTT	CASSLEPGLAGAGELFF
TRBJ2-1	TRBD2	.	TRBV12-3/TRBV12-4	TGTGCCAGCAGTTCCCCAGCGGGAGGTCGGCAGTTCTTC	CASSSPAGGRQFF
TRBJ2-3	TRBD2	.	TRBV7-2	TGTGCCAGCAGCTTCCTAGCGGTTCACACAGATACGCAGTATTTT	CASSFLAVHTDTQYF
TRBJ1-1	.	many	TRBV29-1	TGCAGCGTTGGGGGACGGATGAACACTGAAGCTTTCTTT	CSVGGRMNTEAFF
TRBJ2-5	TRBD1	.	TRBV6-2/TRBV6-3	TGTGTCAGCAGCAACCACGGACAGGGGGAGACCCAGTACTTC	CVSSNHGQGETQYF
TRBJ1-2	.	.	TRBV21-1	TGTGCCAGCAGCAAACCTTATGGCTACACCTTC	CASSKPYGYTF
TRBJ2-3	TRBD1	.	TRBV29-1	TGCAGCGGGGAACAGGGGGCTGGCACAGATACGCAGTATTTT	CSGEQGAGTDTQYF
TRBJ2-7	TRBD2	.	TRBV6-1	TGTGCCAGCAGTCCCAGCGCGCAGACTAGCGGGGAGACTTTTTCCTACGATCAGTACTTC	CASSPSAQTSGETFSYDQYF
TRBJ2-1	TRBD2	.	TRBV3-1	TGTGCCAGCAGCCAAGATAGAGCGGGAAGCTACAATGAGCAGTTCTTC	CASSQDRAGSYNEQFF
TRBJ2-1	.	once	TRBV7-2	TGTGCCAGCAGCTTAGTGGCAGCCGGATACAATGAGCAGTTCTTC	CASSLVAAGYNEQFF
TRBJ1-2	.	.	TRBV21-1	TGTGCCAGCAGCAGGCAACCCAGGGCTAACTATGGCTACACCTTC	CASSRQPRANYGYTF
TRBJ2-1	TRBD1	few	TRBV2	TGTGCCAGCAGTGCGGGACAGGGGGCTGGCGATGAGCAGTTCTTC	CASSAGQGAGDEQFF
TRBJ2-1	.	.	TRBV4-2	TGTGCCAGCAGCCAAGATTGGCAGGCGGCGGCGGGTCATGAGCAGTTCTTC	CASSQDWQAAAGHEQFF
TRBJ2-1	.	once	TRBV12-3/TRBV12-4	TGTGCCAGCAGGTTAGGGACATTGGGGAATGAGCAGTTCTTC	CASRLGTLGNEQFF
TRBJ2-3	.	.	TRBV5-1	TGCGCCAGCAGCTCCCCCGAGGTGGGTTGGTCCAGCACAGATACGCAGTATTTT	CASSSPEVGWSSTDTQYF
TRBJ2-1	TRBD2	.	TRBV11-2	TGTGCCAGCAGCTTAGGACTAGCGGGTTTCTACAATGAGCGGTTCTTC	CASSLGLAGFYNERFF
TRBJ2-1	TRBD2	.	TRBV15	TGTGCCACCAGCAAAGGGACTAGCCCCGATGAGCAGTTCTTC	CATSKGTSPDEQFF
TRBJ2-3	.	.	TRBV29-1	TGCAGCGTTGATGGCGGACGGGGAACAGATACGCAGTATTTT	CSVDGGRGTDTQYF
TRBJ1-6	.	few	TRBV6-6	TGTGCCAGCAGTTCCTACTCGAGCTCCTATAATTCACCCCTCCACTTT	CASSSYSSSYNSPLHF
TRBJ2-5	TRBD1	.	TRBV4-1	TGCGCCAGCAGCCCGTGGTCACAGGGGGCCCAAGAGACCCAGTACTTC	CASSPWSQGAQETQYF
TRBJ1-4	.	.	TRBV15	TGTGCCACCAGCAGTGTGGAAAAACTGTTTTTT	CATSSVEKLFF
TRBJ1-1	.	.	TRBV9	TGTGCCAGCAGCGTAGTCGAGGGGATGAACACTGAAGCTTTCTTT	CASSVVEGMNTEAFF
TRBJ2-3	TRBD2	.	TRBV10-3	TGTGCCGTTAGCGGGAGCACAGATACGCAGTATTTT	CAVSGSTDTQYF
TRBJ2-7	TRBD1	.	TRBV20-1	TGCAGTGCCCAAGACAGGGGCTTCTCCTACGAGCAGTACTTC	CSAQDRGFSYEQYF
TRBJ2-1	TRBD1	.	TRBV6-4	TGTGCCAGCAGTGACTCCCGCAGGGGGCATACCTACAATGAGCAGTTCTTC	CASSDSRRGHTYNEQFF
TRBJ2-6	.	.	TRBV3-1	TGTGCCAGCAGCCAATGGGGGGACTCTGGGGCCAACGTCCTGACTTTC	CASSQWGDSGANVLTF
TRBJ2-1	TRBD2	.	TRBV6-2/TRBV6-3	TGTGCCAGCAGTCAGGGACTAGCGGGGGGGCAGTTCTTC	CASSQGLAGGQFF
TRBJ2-1	TRBD2	.	TRBV6-4	TGTGCCAGCAGTGACCTGCCCGGGACTAGTTATCATGAGCAGTTCTTC	CASSDLPGTSYHEQFF
TRBJ1-1	.	.	TRBV4-1	TGCGCCAGCAGCCCTAACTGGGCCGGGGATGAAGCTTTCTTT	CASSPNWAGDEAFF
TRBJ2-2	.	.	TRBV12-3/TRBV12-4	TGTGCCAGCAGTTCTAACGGTGCGAACACCGGGGAGCTGTTTTTT	CASSSNGANTGELFF
TRBJ1-2	.	.	TRBV7-9	TGTGCCAGCAGCTTTGGAGGGGCCCACTATGGCTACACCTTC	CASSFGGAHYGYTF
TRBJ2-4	.	.	TRBV2	TGTGCCAGCAGCCCAGGGAGGAACATTCAGTACTTC	CASSPGRNIQYF